Listed below are T cell receptor beta chains from one sample, sequenced in a study of blood T cells in healthy people across ages. TCRdb called the 5' RACE reads again in MiXCR, with one record for every CDR3 protein. The sample shows roughly 1.6 million distinct CDR3 sequences, about 35% of them seen only once. The sample comprised blood. Receptors originate from a woman aged 25 to 45 in good health. CDR3s include the opening cysteine and the closing phenylalanine or tryptophan.

J gene,CDR3 length,V gene,CDR3 protein
TRBJ2-3,16,TRBV18,CASSPGSIRPTDTQYF
TRBJ2-5,14,TRBV4-1,CASSPRQLQETQYF
TRBJ1-1,13,TRBV25-1,CASSESGVTEAFF
TRBJ2-1,13,TRBV14,CASSQMLAGEQFF
TRBJ2-7,14,TRBV6-1,CASSPQETYYEQYF
TRBJ2-1,16,TRBV28,CASSTRLAGYYNEQFF
TRBJ2-3,14,TRBV5-1,CASSLEAAWDTQYF
.,13,TRBV20-1,CSARGIGRSEQYF
TRBJ2-1,16,TRBV29-1,CSVEDLGSYSYNEQFF
TRBJ2-7,12,TRBV20-1,CSAGALPYEQYF
TRBJ2-3,20,TRBV21-1,CASSKVRRRSGRGGFDTQYF